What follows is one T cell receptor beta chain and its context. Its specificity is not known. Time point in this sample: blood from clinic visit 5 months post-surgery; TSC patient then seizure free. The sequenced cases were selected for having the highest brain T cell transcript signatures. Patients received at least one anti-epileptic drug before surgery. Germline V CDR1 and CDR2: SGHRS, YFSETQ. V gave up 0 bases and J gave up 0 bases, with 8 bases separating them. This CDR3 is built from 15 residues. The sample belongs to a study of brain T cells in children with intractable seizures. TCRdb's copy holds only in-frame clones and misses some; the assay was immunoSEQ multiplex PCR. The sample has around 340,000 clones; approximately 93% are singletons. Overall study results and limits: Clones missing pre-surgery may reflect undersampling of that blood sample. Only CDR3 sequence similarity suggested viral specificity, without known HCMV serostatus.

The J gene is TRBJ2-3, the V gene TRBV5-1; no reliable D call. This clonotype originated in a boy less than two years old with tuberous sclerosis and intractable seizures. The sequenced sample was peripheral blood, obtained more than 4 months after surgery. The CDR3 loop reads CASSLDVPSTDTQYF. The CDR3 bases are TGCGCCAGCAGCTTGGACGTACCTAGCACAGATACGCAGTATTTT.